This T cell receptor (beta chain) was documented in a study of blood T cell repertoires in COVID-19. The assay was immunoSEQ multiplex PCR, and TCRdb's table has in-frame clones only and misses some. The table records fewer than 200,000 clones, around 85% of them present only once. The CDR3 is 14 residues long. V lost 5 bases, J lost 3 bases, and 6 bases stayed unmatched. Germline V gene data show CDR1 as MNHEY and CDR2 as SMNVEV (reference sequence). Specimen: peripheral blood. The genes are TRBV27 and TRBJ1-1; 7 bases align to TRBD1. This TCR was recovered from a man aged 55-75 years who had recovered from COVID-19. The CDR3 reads CASSNRGPHTEAFF. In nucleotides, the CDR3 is TGTGCCAGCAGTAACAGGGGACCTCACACTGAAGCTTTCTTT.